These T cell receptor beta chains were read from a single sample in a study of blood T cells in healthy people across ages. TCRdb re-analysed the 5' RACE reads in MiXCR, keeping a single row per CDR3 protein. The data show 1.5 million to 2 million distinct CDR3 sequences, 49% seen once. The source material was blood. Receptors were obtained from a woman aged 40 to 50 in good health. CDR3s include the opening cysteine and the closing phenylalanine or tryptophan. D genes are given only for firm matches. Size is stated for part of the rows, as once, few or many counts, or as a class when the clone is expanded.

abundance	d_gene	len	v_gene	j_gene	CDR3nt	CDR3aa
NA	NA	14	TRBV5-6	TRBJ1-5	TGTGCCAGCAGCCCACGTCGGACGGCTCAGCCCCAGCATTTT	CASSPRRTAQPQHF
NA	NA	15	TRBV4-3	TRBJ2-5	TGCGCCAGCAGCCAAGATCTTGGAGTACCCCATGAGCAGTACTTC	CASSQDLGVPHEQYF
many	NA	12	TRBV12-3/TRBV12-4	TRBJ2-1	TGTGCCAGCAGTTTAGGCCTCCGCGAGCAGTTCTTC	CASSLGLREQFF
few	TRBD1	16	TRBV6-6	TRBJ2-6	TGTGCCAGCAGATGGACAGGGGGCGCAGGGGCCAACGTCCTGACTTTC	CASRWTGGAGANVLTF
NA	NA	15	TRBV20-1	TRBJ2-1	TGCAGTGTATCGGACTCAATCCACTCCTACAATGAGCAGTTCTTC	CSVSDSIHSYNEQFF
NA	NA	13	TRBV6-2/TRBV6-3	TRBJ2-1	TGTGCCAGCAATCTTGACTACTACAATGAGCAGTTCTTC	CASNLDYYNEQFF
NA	TRBD1	16	TRBV28	TRBJ2-1	TGTGCCAGCAGTTCCCTCCGGGACAGGGGGAATAATGAGCAGTTCTTC	CASSSLRDRGNNEQFF
few	NA	13	TRBV25-1	TRBJ1-6	TGTGCCAGTCGGGATTTTCTTAATTCACCCCTCCACTTT	CASRDFLNSPLHF
NA	TRBD1	14	TRBV20-1	TRBJ2-5	TGCAGTGCTAGAGGCATAGGACAGGGAGAGACCCAGTACTTC	CSARGIGQGETQYF
NA	NA	17	TRBV7-2	TRBJ2-5	TGTGCCAGCAGCTTAGGGAAGGAGGGGTTGGGGAAAGAGACCCAGTACTTC	CASSLGKEGLGKETQYF
NA	TRBD1	15	TRBV27	TRBJ1-2	TGTGCCAGCAGTCCCGACAGGGGTCTTGGGGGGGGCTACACCTTC	CASSPDRGLGGGYTF
NA	TRBD1	14	TRBV4-3	TRBJ2-7	TGCGCCAGCAGCCAAGAGTACAGGGGGCAAGAGCAGTACTTC	CASSQEYRGQEQYF
NA	NA	15	TRBV18	TRBJ2-3	TGTGCCAGCTCACCTCTACTTGGGGCCACAGATACGCAGTATTTT	CASSPLLGATDTQYF
once	NA	12	TRBV9	TRBJ1-1	TGTGCCAGCAGCGCAGGGGTCGGCGAAGCTTTCTTT	CASSAGVGEAFF
few	TRBD2	16	TRBV20-1	TRBJ2-5	TGCAGTGCTAGAGATACTAGCGGGGGGCTCCAAGAGACCCAGTACTTC	CSARDTSGGLQETQYF
NA	NA	17	TRBV14	TRBJ2-7	TGTGCCAGCAGCCAAGATTGGCGGGGGCGTACCTACAATGAGCAGTACTTC	CASSQDWRGRTYNEQYF
NA	NA	13	TRBV7-2	TRBJ1-5	TGTGCCAGCAGCTCAGGCTGGTCTCAGCCCCAGCATTTT	CASSSGWSQPQHF
NA	NA	15	TRBV7-2	TRBJ2-1	TGTGCCAGCAGCTTAGTCGAGGACAGATACAATGAGCAGTTCTTC	CASSLVEDRYNEQFF
few	TRBD2	14	TRBV2	TRBJ2-1	TGTGCCAGCAGAACTAGCGTCGTCCACAATGAGCAGTTCTTC	CASRTSVVHNEQFF
NA	TRBD1	14	TRBV12-3/TRBV12-4	TRBJ1-4	TGTGCCAGCAAACTGGGACAGGGGGTTGAAAAACTGTTTTTT	CASKLGQGVEKLFF
few	NA	13	TRBV27	TRBJ2-7	TGTGCCAGCAGTTTAAGGCAGGTGAACGAGCAGTACTTC	CASSLRQVNEQYF
NA	NA	17	TRBV3-1	TRBJ2-1	TGTGCCAGCAGCCATACGTTGGGGCGGGCAGCCCACAATGAGCAGTTCTTC	CASSHTLGRAAHNEQFF
NA	TRBD2	16	TRBV27	TRBJ2-5	TGTGCCAGCAGTTCCACTAGCGGGGGGCTTCAAGAGACCCAGTACTTC	CASSSTSGGLQETQYF
NA	NA	17	TRBV28	TRBJ1-5	TGTGCCACCAGTTTAGGCGCTGGGGGATATAGCAATCAGCCCCAGCATTTT	CATSLGAGGYSNQPQHF
few	NA	11	TRBV20-1	TRBJ1-2	TGCAGTGCTAGAGACCGCTATGGCTACACCTTC	CSARDRYGYTF
NA	TRBD2	15	TRBV6-5	TRBJ2-1	TGTGCCAGCAGTTACTCGACTAGCGGCGACAATGAGCAGTTCTTC	CASSYSTSGDNEQFF
NA	NA	14	TRBV29-1	TRBJ2-3	TGCAGCGTCGCCCGGGACCGGCCCACAGATACGCAGTATTTT	CSVARDRPTDTQYF
NA	TRBD1	16	TRBV7-3	TRBJ2-4	TGTGCCAGCAGCTTATACGGACAGGGGTCCAAAAACATTCAGTACTTC	CASSLYGQGSKNIQYF
NA	TRBD1	17	TRBV3-1	TRBJ2-5	TGTGCCAGCAGCCAAGACGTCGGACAGGGGTGGATAGAGACTCAGTACTTC	CASSQDVGQGWIETQYF
few	TRBD1	18	TRBV12-3/TRBV12-4	TRBJ1-2	TGTGCCAGCAGTTTGGAGTTTTTCAGAGGGGGCGCTAACTATGGCTACACCTTC	CASSLEFFRGGANYGYTF
NA	NA	16	TRBV9	TRBJ2-5	TGTGCCAGCAGCGTAGGGCCCCCCCGGGACAAAGAGACCCAGTACTTC	CASSVGPPRDKETQYF
NA	NA	13	TRBV6-1	TRBJ2-7	TGTGCCAGCAGTGAGGACCGGACATACGAGCAGTACTTC	CASSEDRTYEQYF
few	NA	14	TRBV4-3	TRBJ2-3	TGCGCCAGCAGCCAAGATGGCCGGGCAGATACGCAGTATTTT	CASSQDGRADTQYF
NA	TRBD1	15	TRBV5-1	TRBJ2-1	TGCGCCAGCAGCTTAACCGGGACAGGTCGCGATGAGCAGTTCTTC	CASSLTGTGRDEQFF
few	NA	12	TRBV12-3/TRBV12-4	TRBJ1-4	TGTGCCAGCAGTCTTGCGGCAGAAAAACTGTTTTTT	CASSLAAEKLFF
NA	NA	14	TRBV13	TRBJ2-7	TGTGCCAGCAGCCCCGGCAGGTCCGCCTACGAGCAGTACTTC	CASSPGRSAYEQYF
NA	NA	15	TRBV20-1	TRBJ2-5	TGCAGTGCTAGAGATCGGGCGGGGCCCCAACGGACCCAGTACTTC	CSARDRAGPQRTQYF
NA	NA	17	TRBV6-2/TRBV6-3	TRBJ2-6	TGCGCCAGCAGTACAACAGGTTTTCGGGCTGGGGCCAACGTCCTGACTTTC	CASSTTGFRAGANVLTF
NA	NA	14	TRBV9	TRBJ2-5	TGTGCCAGCAGCGTAGGTCTAGTCGGAGAGACCCAGTACTTC	CASSVGLVGETQYF
NA	NA	15	TRBV11-1	TRBJ2-7	TGTGCCAGCAGCTTAGGCGGGACACCCTACAATGAGCAGTACTTC	CASSLGGTPYNEQYF
few	NA	16	TRBV3-1	TRBJ2-7	TGTGCCAGCAGCCAAGCGGGACTTTACATCCGCTACGAGCAGTACTTC	CASSQAGLYIRYEQYF
NA	TRBD1	15	TRBV28	TRBJ2-7	TGTGCCAGCAGTCCCCGGGCAGGGGGCTTCTACGAGCAGTACTTC	CASSPRAGGFYEQYF
few	NA	15	TRBV10-3	TRBJ1-2	TGTGCCATCAGTGAGTCTCCCAGGGCCAACTATGGCTACACCTTC	CAISESPRANYGYTF
NA	TRBD1	15	TRBV10-3	TRBJ2-4	TGTGCCATCAGTGAGGAGGGGGCTGTCAAAAACATTCAGTACTTC	CAISEEGAVKNIQYF
few	TRBD2	15	TRBV7-8	TRBJ2-7	TGTGCCAGCAGCTTCAAGCGGGGGGACCCCTACGAGCAGTACTTC	CASSFKRGDPYEQYF